Below, 20 T cell receptor gamma chains from the same sample are listed, as sequenced in a study of Vδ1+ human thymocytes. Study outcomes and limitations: In the thymus, TRG and TRD repertoires looked highly polyclonal with Gaussian CDR3 lengths.

Their antigen targets remain unknown. The template was reverse-transcribed extracted RNA. The CDR3 regions were amplified by multiplex PCR from V-gene primers to a constant-region primer. TCRdb processed the multiplex PCR reads again with the CATT caller. In the table there are 6,500 to 10,000 gamma-chain clones, 56% of which are singletons. Sequencing used Vdelta1+ gamma-delta thymocytes from the thymus. Subset: FACS-sorted CD3+ TCRalphabeta- TCRVdelta1+ TCRVdelta2- thymocytes. The receptors were gathered from a girl in the first two years of life who had congenital heart surgery.

This chain joins TRGV5 and TRGJ1 or TRGJ2. V lost 0 bases, J lost 7 bases, and 9 bases stayed unmatched. Germline CDR1 and CDR2: VINAFY and YDVSNSKD. The CDR3 has 14 residues. CDR3: CATWDRRGRYKKLF. The CDR3 DNA sequence: TGTGCCACCTGGGACAGGCGAGGAAGGTATAAGAAACTCTTT.

This chain uses TRGV2 with TRGJ1 or TRGJ2. Trimming took 0 bases from V and 11 from J; bases not matched to a gene: 4. In germline, CDR1 is EGSNGY, CDR2 YDSYNSKV. This CDR3 spans 11 amino acids. CDR3 bases: TGTGCCACCTGGGACGGGCGACAGAAACTCTTT. Translated, it gives CATWDGRQKLF.

This clone occurred a few times. In the same sample, other DNA sequences code for this CDR3. V usage is TRGV9 and J usage is TRGJP. TCRdb records no J gene; here it was assigned by comparing the DNA to germline. Germline V lookup: CDR1 GITISATS, CDR2 ISYDGTV (reference sequence). The V segment lost 0 bases and the J segment 7 bases; nucleotides outside the gene matches: 3. The CDR3 spans 16 residues. CDR3 in amino acids: CALWEVRELGKKIKVF. The DNA of the CDR3 is TGTGCCTTGTGGGAGGTGCGTGAGTTGGGCAAAAAAATCAAGGTATTT.

Concerning this clone: This CDR3 is also generated by other DNA sequences in the sample. V usage is TRGV4 and J usage is TRGJ1 or TRGJ2. The J gene, left out of TCRdb, was set here by checking the DNA against germline. Trimming removed 4 bases from V and 4 bases from J; junction bases left unmatched: 4. The germline CDR1 and CDR2 sequences are EGSTGY and YDSYTSSV. The CDR3 is 12 amino acids. DNA for the CDR3: TGTGCCACCTGGGACTACTATTATAAGAAACTCTTT. Translating it yields CATWDYYYKKLF.

The chain recombines TRGV5 with TRGJP2. The J gene, left out of TCRdb, was set here by checking the DNA against germline. J was trimmed by 11 bases and V by 0 bases; bases with no gene match: 6. CDR1 is VINAFY, CDR2 YDVSNSKD, per germline. This CDR3 comprises 13 residues. The CDR3 spells CATWDRRDWIKTF. The CDR3 DNA sequence: TGTGCCACCTGGGACAGGCGGGACTGGATCAAGACGTTT.

The chain uses TRGV4 and TRGJ1 or TRGJ2. In the absence of a J gene in TCRdb, the DNA was matched to germline to assign it here. The germline CDR1 and CDR2 sequences are EGSTGY and YDSYTSSV. The CDR3 runs to 12 residues. V trimming: 2 bases; J trimming: 6 bases; junction bases outside the gene matches: 4. CDR3 amino acids: CATWDDVYKKLF. As DNA, the CDR3 is TGTGCCACCTGGGATGATGTTTATAAGAAACTCTTT.

This clone was seen a handful of times. The chain has TRGV2 and TRGJP2. No J gene was available from TCRdb, and it was assigned here by a germline match of the DNA. In germline, CDR1 is EGSNGY, CDR2 YDSYNSKV. CDR3 length: 13 residues. V trimming: 10 bases; J trimming: 4 bases; junction bases outside the gene matches: 9. CDR3 residues: CATPTTSDWIKTF. In DNA, the CDR3 is TGTGCCACTCCTACAACTAGTGATTGGATCAAGACGTTT.

The chain carries TRGV5 and TRGJ1 or TRGJ2. The J gene is absent in TCRdb and was assigned here via DNA matching to germline. Germline V CDR1 and CDR2: VINAFY, YDVSNSKD. CDR3 size: 12 residues. J was trimmed by 3 bases and V by 6 bases; bases with no gene match: 5. This CDR3 is CATWTVYYKKLF. CDR3 DNA sequence: TGTGCCACCTGGACAGTTTATTATAAGAAACTCTTT.

This chain joins TRGV9 and TRGJ1 or TRGJ2. The J gene, missing from TCRdb, was assigned here through DNA to germline matching. This CDR3 is built from 11 residues. The germline CDR1 and CDR2 sequences are GITISATS and ISYDGTV (reference sequence). The V and J ends lost 2 bases and 9 bases, in that order; junction bases with no gene match: 4. The CDR3 loop is CALWEDFKKLF. The DNA for the CDR3 is TGTGCCTTGTGGGAGGACTTTAAGAAACTCTTT.

V gene TRGV4 combines with J gene TRGJP2. The J gene comes from matching the DNA to germline here; TCRdb lacks it. CDR1 EGSTGY and CDR2 YDSYTSSV come from the germline V gene. V lost 1 base, J lost 8 bases, and 7 bases stayed unmatched. This CDR3 is built from 14 residues. The CDR3 coding sequence is TGTGCCACCTGGGATGGCGTCAGAGATTGGATCAAGACGTTT. The encoded protein is CATWDGVRDWIKTF.

The V gene is TRGV3; the J gene was not called. This CDR3 comprises 14 residues. CDR1 and CDR2 (germline): VTNTFY, YDVSTARD (reference sequence). The CDR3 DNA is TGTGCCACCTGTTTCTCCCGCGGGGTAGGAAGTCTGCTCTTT. This encodes CATCFSRGVGSLLF.

The chain couples TRGV9 to TRGJ1 or TRGJ2. TCRdb records no J gene; here it was assigned by comparing the DNA to germline. The CDR3 sequence is 12 residues long. Germline CDR1 and CDR2: GITISATS and ISYDGTV (reference sequence). Unmatched junction bases numbered 5, after V lost 3 bases and J lost 6 bases. The CDR3 region is CALWETSYKKLF. CDR3 bases: TGTGCCTTGTGGGAGACTAGTTATAAGAAACTCTTT.

By frequency in the sample, this clone is medium-sized. Other DNA sequences from this sample encode an identical CDR3 as well. This chain uses TRGV2 with TRGJ1 or TRGJ2. The CDR3 has 12 amino acids. In germline, CDR1 is EGSNGY, CDR2 YDSYNSKV. V lost 0 bases, J lost 5 bases, and 1 base stayed unmatched. The CDR3 sequence is CATWDGHYKKLF. The CDR3 DNA reads TGTGCCACCTGGGACGGGCATTATAAGAAACTCTTT.

The chain employs TRGV2 and TRGJP2. The J gene is not listed in TCRdb, so it was assigned here from a DNA match to germline. The J segment lost 2 bases and the V segment lost 0 bases, leaving 3 bases of the junction unmatched. Germline CDR1 is EGSNGY and CDR2 is YDSYNSKV. This CDR3 contains 15 residues. The CDR3 loop reads CATWDGQSSDWIKTF. CDR3 DNA sequence: TGTGCCACCTGGGACGGGCAAAGTAGTGATTGGATCAAGACGTTT.

The chain combines TRGV3 with TRGJ1 or TRGJ2. TCRdb offers no J gene call, so here the DNA was matched to germline to obtain one. After removal of 0 bases from V and 11 bases from J, the junction contained 7 bases not matched to a gene. The CDR3 has 12 amino acids. The germline gives CDR1 VTNTFY, CDR2 YDVSTARD (reference sequence). The CDR3 sequence is CATWDRQAEKLF. In nucleotides, the CDR3 is TGTGCCACCTGGGACAGGCAGGCGGAGAAACTCTTT.

This chain links TRGV8 with TRGJ1 or TRGJ2. Here the J gene was assigned by germline matching of the DNA, as TCRdb has none. This CDR3 has 12 amino acids. J gave up 6 bases and V 5 bases, and 7 bases lay outside the gene matches. Germline CDR1 and CDR2: VENAVY and YDSYNSRV. Here the CDR3 reads CATWGKIYKKLF. For the CDR3, the DNA is TGTGCCACCTGGGGAAAAATTTATAAGAAACTCTTT.

This clone was counted between two and nine times. The chain uses TRGV9 and TRGJ1 or TRGJ2. CDR3 length equals 11 residues. CDR1 is GITISATS, CDR2 ISYDGTV, per germline (reference sequence). V lost 5 bases to trimming and J lost 12 bases; unmatched junction nucleotides: 10. The CDR3 region has the DNA TGTGCCTTGTGGGCGGGTACCGTGAAACTCTTT. Protein: CALWAGTVKLF.

Concerning this clone: This sample includes further DNA sequences coding for the same CDR3. The chain uses TRGV3 and TRGJP2. As TCRdb names no J gene, one was assigned here on the basis of a DNA match to germline. Germline loops: CDR1 VTNTFY, CDR2 YDVSTARD (reference sequence). The V segment lost 0 bases and the J segment 5 bases; nucleotides outside the gene matches: 3. The CDR3 has 14 residues. CDR3 amino acids: CATWDRRSDWIKTF. The CDR3 nucleotides are TGTGCCACCTGGGACAGGCGCAGTGATTGGATCAAGACGTTT.

The V call is TRGV4, the J call TRGJP2. The J gene was missing in TCRdb and was found by matching the end of the DNA to germline. The germline V gene encodes CDR1 EGSTGY and CDR2 YDSYTSSV. The V and J ends lost 3 bases and 2 bases, in that order; junction bases with no gene match: 6. The CDR3 is 15 residues long. CDR3 residues: CATWDWESSDWIKTF. The CDR3 DNA sequence: TGTGCCACCTGGGATTGGGAGAGTAGTGATTGGATCAAGACGTTT.

The chain couples TRGV9 to TRGJ1 or TRGJ2. TCRdb gives no J gene; it was assigned here by matching the DNA to germline. The V gene end was trimmed by 3 bases and the J gene end by 12 bases; junction bases not matched to a gene: 17. This CDR3 region has 14 residues. Per the germline V gene, CDR1 is GITISATS and CDR2 is ISYDGTV (reference sequence). CDR3: CALWERSVKGGKLF. CDR3 coding DNA: TGTGCCTTGTGGGAGCGATCGGTAAAGGGTGGGAAACTCTTT.